What follows is one T cell receptor (beta chain) and its context. The antigen it recognizes is unknown. No per-base quality is available; no much larger clone lies one base away. This specimen comes from a study of CD8+ T cells in alopecia areata listed by TCRdb under 2018. In the study overall: Treated patients were enrolled in an open-label pilot trial of oral tofacitinib, 5 to 10 mg twice daily, for moderate-to-severe alopecia areata. For the treated patients, the SALT score, which quantifies what percentage of scalp surface area is affected, served as the measure of disease severity. Biopsies were taken from tofacitinib-treated patients at baseline and again at 4 and 24 weeks into treatment, and several of those patients also had a later scalp biopsy. In both human patients and the C3H/HeJ mouse model, the study applied high-throughput TCRbeta sequencing to look at T cell clonal expansion in alopecia areata. In humans, TCRbeta sequencing was performed on scalp tissue and on sorted CD4+ and CD8+ peripheral blood T cells from healthy controls and from patients with patchy or totalis/universalis alopecia areata. The RNA source kit depended on sample type: the PAXgene miRNA kit for fixed scalp, the miRNeasy kit for PBMCs, and the RNeasy kit for mouse skin. Clonality in the scalp was compared among normal scalp (n=4), patchy alopecia areata scalp (n=8), and alopecia totalis/universalis scalp (n=8). Tofacitinib was given for 6 to 18 months, followed by 6 months of follow-up off drug to assess delayed response and recurrence. immunoSEQ multiplex PCR using 35 Vbeta forward primers and 13 Jbeta reverse primers was used to amplify TCRbeta CDR3 regions.

Library method: the immunoSEQ multiplex PCR assay. RNA was extracted from all samples and reverse transcribed into cDNA, which served as template for TCR sequencing. SuperScript III was used to make first-strand cDNA, primed with a 2:1 mix of oligo-dT and random hexamers. Amplification bias was assessed with a synthetic immune receptor repertoire, and residual bias was removed computationally. Under the source paper's analysis protocol: Raw reads were preprocessed to remove errors, and CDR3 was defined according to IMGT conventions as the region from the conserved cysteine to phenylalanine. Clonality was computed as 1 minus the Shannon entropy, with the entropy normalized by log2 of the number of productive unique TCRs. Whether each scalp clone was CD4 or CD8 was inferred by checking scalp TCRbeta sequences against the CD4 and CD8 repertoires from sorted blood. TCRdb stores this immuneACCESS table with in-frame sequences only. Part of the clones is absent; in the studies checked, under half of the shortfall reflects unresolved V genes, and no reason is known for the rest. V, J and clone size are those of that table, while D and trimming were read from the DNA. The sample table shows about 87,000 clones, and around three quarters are seen once. In total, the top ten clones hold around 15% of the sample.

Including cysteine and phenylalanine, the CDR3 has 15 amino acids. CDR3 DNA is the only sequence kept; it has 45 bases, read in frame from the first base. V and J are truncated by 4 bases and 5 bases respectively, leaving an intervening sequence of 17 bases. The germline V gene specifies LGHNA as CDR1 and YSLEER as CDR2. Overall results and qualifications from the work: Compared with normal scalp, lesional scalp, particularly in alopecia totalis/universalis, had higher clonality and more expanded CD8+ clones, which suggests antigenic drive. With tofacitinib, both scalp clonality and the number of expanded CD8+ clones among the top 100 scalp clones went down significantly. Shared TCR sequences between patients were less evident than in mice, which may be partly attributable to HLA diversity in the patient population. Because the treated cohort was small and had just a single nonresponder, larger studies are needed to establish links between baseline CD8+ expansion and response. Resident alphabeta T cells in normal human skin are also sequenced, complicating scalp TCR repertoire analysis, unlike mouse skin dominated by gammadelta T cells. During tofacitinib treatment, many expanded lesional clones stuck around in both scalp and blood, and this persistence may partly explain why relapse happens after treatment is stopped.

The treatment or condition label here, explained by the study, means: oral pan-JAK inhibitor, 5-10 mg twice daily. From alopecia areata patients, peripheral blood was collected along with lesional scalp punch biopsies. PBMCs were separated by density centrifugation and stained for CD3, CD4 and CD8, after which CD4+ and CD8+ T cells were sorted on a FACSAria. Sequenced here: CD8+ T cells sorted from blood, sampled at approximately week 45, from a patient treated with tofacitinib. The receptor was isolated from a human donor with alopecia areata. The chain is made from TRBV4-3 and TRBJ1-1; TRBD1 is possibly the D segment (5 matching bases). The DNA sequence is as follows: TGCGCCAGCAGCCCCTCCGGGGACCCTGGTACTGAAGCTTTCTTT. This translates into CASSPSGDPGTEAFF.